One sample yielded the 22 T cell receptor beta chains listed below, sequenced in a study of T cell responses to AZD1222 COVID-19 vaccine. The protocol was immunoSEQ multiplex PCR, while the TCRdb copy is restricted to in-frame clones and leaves out a portion. The sample has 150,000 or so clones; roughly nine tenths are singletons. Sequenced material: peripheral blood, taken 28 days after the second AZD1222 dose. These receptors were collected from an adult who received the AZD1222 COVID-19 vaccine.

This chain links TRBV29-1 with TRBJ1-2; 8 positions match TRBD1. Germline assignment: CDR1 SQVTM and CDR2 ANQGSEA. Trimming cost V 5 bases and J 6 bases; bases outside gene matches: 8. The CDR3 runs to 13 residues. CDR3 region: CSVSDRVDDGYTF. The CDR3 bases are TGCAGCGTTTCGGACAGGGTGGACGATGGCTACACCTTC.

The sample holds one count of this clone. The chain joins TRBV6-5 to TRBJ2-7; the D is unclear. In germline, CDR1 is MNHEY, CDR2 SVGAGI. CDR3 length: 15 amino acids. V was cut by 6 bases and J by 3 bases, with 18 bases left in between. This CDR3 reads CASSSWGVVRYEQYF. In DNA, the CDR3 is TGTGCCAGCAGCTCCTGGGGTGTCGTGCGCTACGAGCAGTACTTC.

This clone was seen only a few times. The chain employs TRBV7-2 and TRBJ2-7, with D unclear. The germline gives CDR1 SGHTA, CDR2 FQGNSA. The CDR3 totals 11 residues. V lost 5 bases and J 5 bases, leaving 7 bases between the germline ends. CDR3 nucleotides: TGTGCCAGCAGCCCAAAGAACGAGCAGTACTTC. Translating it yields CASSPKNEQYF. Together with reference TRBV7-2 and TRBJ2-7, the CDR3 gives the full variable domain: GAGVSQSPSNKVTEKGKDVELRCDPISGHTALYWYRQSLGQGLEFLIYFQGNSAPDKSGLPSDRFSAERTGGSVSTLTIQRTQQEDSAVYLCASSPKNEQYFGPGTRLTVT.

The J gene is TRBJ2-7, the V gene TRBV20-1; the D gene is possibly TRBD2 (5 bases). The V and J ends lost 3 bases and 0 bases respectively, with 12 bases between them. Germline assignment: CDR1 DFQATT and CDR2 SNEGSKA (reference sequence). This CDR3 comprises 14 residues. The CDR3 region is CSASRRGSSYEQYF. Here the CDR3 DNA reads TGCAGTGCTAGTCGACGGGGTAGCTCCTACGAGCAGTACTTC.

V and J are TRBV7-2 and TRBJ2-3; 10 nucleotides agree with TRBD1. V lost 1 base, J lost 6 bases, and 7 bases stayed unmatched. From germline, CDR1 is SGHTA and CDR2 FQGNSA. This CDR3 region has 16 residues. The CDR3 sequence is CASSLGGQGRGDTQYF. CDR3 bases: TGTGCCAGCAGCTTAGGGGGACAGGGGAGAGGGGATACGCAGTATTTT. Supplemented by reference TRBV7-2 and TRBJ2-3, the full variable domain reads GAGVSQSPSNKVTEKGKDVELRCDPISGHTALYWYRQSLGQGLEFLIYFQGNSAPDKSGLPSDRFSAERTGGSVSTLTIQRTQQEDSAVYLCASSLGGQGRGDTQYFGPGTRLTVL.

Here the CDR3 DNA reads TGTGCCAGCAGCCCCTTGGGAGGAGACACCGGGGAGCTGTTTTTT. Protein sequence: CASSPLGGDTGELFF. The chain carries TRBV7-3 and TRBJ2-2; perhaps TRBD2 as D (6 bases). The germline V and J ends were trimmed by 5 bases and 3 bases, with 13 bases remaining between them. The CDR3 loop spans 15 amino acids. Germline lookup yields CDR1 SGHTA and CDR2 FQGTGA.

A note on this clone: One junction end does not reproduce the germline sequence, and a read error may be involved. The rearrangement links TRBV6-1 to TRBJ1-3; D is perhaps TRBD1 (5 bases). The germline CDR1 and CDR2 sequences are MNHNS and SASEGT. The CDR3 length is 16 residues. In DNA, the CDR3 is TGTGCCAGCAGTGAAGCGTGGGGGTTGGGTGGAGACACCATATATTTT. This encodes CASSEAWGLGGDTIYF.

The V gene is TRBV18, the J gene TRBJ2-7, with 11 positions matching TRBD2. The germline gives CDR1 KGHSH, CDR2 LQKENI. The CDR3 sequence is 15 residues long. V shed 3 bases, J shed 3 bases, and the junction held 4 bases outside the gene matches. The CDR3 DNA sequence: TGTGCCAGCTCACCGGGGACTAGCGGTATCTACGAGCAGTACTTC. Protein: CASSPGTSGIYEQYF. Full variable domain (rest looked up from reference TRBV18 and TRBJ2-7): NAGVMQNPRHLVRRRGQEARLRCSPMKGHSHVYWYRQLPEEGLKFMVYLQKENIIDESGMPKERFSAEFPKEGPSILRIQQVVRGDSAAYFCASSPGTSGIYEQYFGPGTRLTVT.

The gene calls are TRBV27 and TRBJ2-4; 7 bases fit TRBD1. The CDR3 totals 15 residues. The J segment lost 5 bases and the V segment lost 6 bases, leaving 10 bases of the junction unmatched. Germline-derived CDR1 and CDR2 are MNHEY and SMNVEV (reference sequence). The CDR3 bases are TGTGCCAGCAGCCGCCGGACAGGACCCCAAAACATTCAGTACTTC. This sequence encodes CASSRRTGPQNIQYF.

The chain recombines TRBV13 with TRBJ2-1; 10 bases line up with TRBD2. This CDR3 spans 17 amino acids. J was trimmed by 5 bases and V by 4 bases; bases with no gene match: 11. Per germline, CDR1 PRHDT and CDR2 FYEKMQ (reference sequence). CDR3 nucleotide sequence: TGTGCCAGCAGCTCGGCTAGCGGGGGACCCGGGGACAATGAGCAGTTCTTC. It is translated as CASSSASGGPGDNEQFF.

The V and J genes are TRBV25-1 and TRBJ1-1; the D is unclear. Germline CDR1 reads MGHDK; CDR2 reads SYGVNS. The CDR3 length is 15 residues. V lost 8 bases and J 1 base, leaving 17 bases between the germline ends. DNA of the CDR3: TGTGCCAGCGTTCCGCAGTTGGTCGGGAACACTGAAGCTTTCTTT. It yields the protein CASVPQLVGNTEAFF.

V and J are TRBV6-6 and TRBJ2-3; tentatively, D is TRBD2 (6 bases). In germline, CDR1 is MNHNY, CDR2 SVGAGI (reference sequence). Trimming removed 6 bases from V and 1 base from J, with 17 bases in between. The CDR3 extends over 16 amino acids. CDR3 DNA: TGTGCCAGCAGGCATGACGGAGGGCCTCGCACAGATACGCAGTATTTT. Its translation: CASRHDGGPRTDTQYF.

The V call is TRBV19, the J call TRBJ1-4, with TRBD1 matching 7 bases. The CDR3 contains 15 residues. The V gene's germline CDR1 is LNHDA and CDR2 SQIVND (reference sequence). Trimming at V came to 6 bases and at J to 8 bases, leaving 12 bases not matched to a gene. The CDR3 nucleotides are TGTGCCAGTAGAGCCACAGGGGCGCGAAACGAAAAACTGTTTTTT. Translation gives CASRATGARNEKLFF.

The CDR3 sequence is CASRVQDRGPSSYNEQFF. The CDR3, as DNA: TGTGCCAGTAGAGTACAGGATCGCGGCCCTAGCTCCTACAATGAGCAGTTCTTC. V gene TRBV19 combines with J gene TRBJ2-1; maybe TRBD1 (5 bases). The CDR3 is 18 residues long. Trimming stripped 6 bases from V and 0 bases from J, with 21 bases between. From germline, CDR1 is LNHDA and CDR2 SQIVND (reference sequence).

This clone was observed a single time. This chain uses TRBV2 with TRBJ1-4, with 11 nucleotides matching TRBD1. The germline CDR1 and CDR2 sequences are SNHLY and FYNNEI. V lost 7 bases, J lost 7 bases, and 8 bases stayed unmatched. This CDR3 has 15 amino acids. DNA of the CDR3: TGTGCCAGCACCCCGGGACAGGGGGGCGGTGAAAAACTGTTTTTT. Translating it yields CASTPGQGGGEKLFF.

This clone was seen just once. The chain uses TRBV7-2 and TRBJ1-5; D is unclear. The length of the CDR3 is 12 residues. V lost 5 bases, J lost 7 bases, and 9 bases lay in between. Germline assignment: CDR1 SGHTA and CDR2 FQGNSA. The CDR3 DNA is TGTGCCAGCAGCCCCGATGGGCAGCCCCAGCATTTT. This codes for CASSPDGQPQHF. The complete variable domain, with remaining parts taken from reference TRBV7-2 and TRBJ1-5, reads GAGVSQSPSNKVTEKGKDVELRCDPISGHTALYWYRQSLGQGLEFLIYFQGNSAPDKSGLPSDRFSAERTGGSVSTLTIQRTQQEDSAVYLCASSPDGQPQHFGDGTRLSIL.

V usage is TRBV7-2 and J usage is TRBJ2-7; 9 bases fit TRBD2. V was clipped by 5 bases and J by 3 bases; unmatched bases: 17. This CDR3 has 18 residues. CDR1 and CDR2 from the germline V gene are SGHTA and FQGNSA. CDR3 amino acids: CASSASFVASGTHYEQYF. In DNA form, the CDR3 reads TGTGCCAGCAGCGCTTCTTTTGTGGCTAGCGGGACCCACTACGAGCAGTACTTC.

This chain links TRBV30 with TRBJ1-6; D gene uncertain. Germline V gene sequence: CDR1 GTSNPN, CDR2 SVGIG (reference sequence). The CDR3 is 14 amino acids. Trimming shortened V by 3 bases and J by 1 base, and 7 bases separated the two germline ends. DNA for the CDR3: TGTGCCTGGAGGGTAGGGTCCTATAATTCACCCCTCCACTTT. Its protein product is CAWRVGSYNSPLHF.

The chain joins TRBV6-2 or TRBV6-3 to TRBJ1-2, with 8 bases that match TRBD1. CDR1 and CDR2 (germline): MNHEY, SVGEGT. The V gene end was trimmed by 6 bases and the J gene end by 10 bases; junction bases not matched to a gene: 10. The CDR3 loop spans 13 amino acids. The CDR3 protein is CASSQRDRTTYTF. CDR3 in DNA: TGTGCCAGCAGCCAACGGGACAGGACTACCTACACCTTC.

The chain uses TRBV5-8 and TRBJ2-1, with D perhaps matching TRBD1 (5 bases). This CDR3 region has 14 residues. V lost 5 bases and J lost 9, with 18 bases in between. Germline V gene lookup returns CDR1 SGHTS and CDR2 YDEGEE. In nucleotides, the CDR3 is TGTGCCAGCAGTTCACCTCAGGGTAATGGTGAGCAGTTCTTC. Translation: CASSSPQGNGEQFF.

The chain combines TRBV7-9 with TRBJ2-1, with D perhaps matching TRBD2 (6 bases). Germline assignment: CDR1 SEHNR and CDR2 FQNEAQ (reference sequence). V lost 2 bases to trimming and J lost 10 bases, with 9 bases between them. The CDR3 loop spans 12 amino acids. DNA for the CDR3: TGTGCCAGCAGCTTACAGGGAGGCGAGCAGTTCTTC. It yields the protein CASSLQGGEQFF. Full variable domain (rest looked up from reference TRBV7-9 and TRBJ2-1): DTGVSQNPRHKITKRGQNVTFRCDPISEHNRLYWYRQTLGQGPEFLTYFQNEAQLEKSRLLSDRFSAERPKGSFSTLEIQRTEQGDSAMYLCASSLQGGEQFFGPGTRLTVL.

This rearrangement joins TRBV3-1 (or the pseudogene TRBV3-2) to TRBJ1-2, with TRBD1 identical over 7 bases. Germline assignment: CDR1 LGHDT and CDR2 YNNKEL (reference sequence). This CDR3 spans 14 amino acids. The V and J ends lost 0 bases and 8 bases, in that order; junction bases with no gene match: 6. The CDR3 protein is CASSQDLRGRGYTF. CDR3 nucleotides: TGTGCCAGCAGCCAAGACCTAAGGGGGCGCGGCTACACCTTC.